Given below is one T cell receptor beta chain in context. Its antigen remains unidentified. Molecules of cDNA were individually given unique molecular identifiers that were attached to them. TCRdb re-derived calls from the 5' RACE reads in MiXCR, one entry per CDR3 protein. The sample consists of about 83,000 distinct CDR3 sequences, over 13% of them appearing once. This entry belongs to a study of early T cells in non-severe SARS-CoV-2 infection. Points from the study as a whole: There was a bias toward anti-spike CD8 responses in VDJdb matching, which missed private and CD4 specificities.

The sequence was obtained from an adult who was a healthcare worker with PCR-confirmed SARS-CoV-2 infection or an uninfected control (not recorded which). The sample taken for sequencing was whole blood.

The CDR3 DNA follows: TGCAGCGTCGCCTCAGGGACAGGCGAGCAGTACTTC. This gives the protein CSVASGTGEQYF. The chain uses TRBV29-1 and TRBJ2-7; 8 nucleotides agree with TRBD1. With V trimmed by 6 bases and J by 6 bases, 7 bases remained unmatched. CDR1 and CDR2 from the germline V gene are SQVTM and ANQGSEA. This CDR3 has 12 amino acids.